This T cell receptor (beta chain) was sequenced for a study of shared clonotypes between healthy human individuals. In the study overall: Used for every donor were three CD4 naive, three CD4 memory, two CD8 naive and one CD8 memory plate.

On this clone itself: Its antigen is unknown.

Trimming removed 4 bases at V and 4 bases at J, with 11 bases between. The CDR3 covers 14 residues. Germline loops: CDR1 SGHRS, CDR2 YFSETQ. Study results and caveats: Clonotypes that were shared across several donors made up roughly 5% of naive CD4 clonotypes. Among non-shared clonotypes, generation probabilities were lower than among those shared by all four donors.

Method: immunoSEQ multiplex PCR; TCRdb's copy keeps in-frame clones and lacks some. The table includes around 750,000 clones, around 74% detected once. The material sequenced was memory CD4+ T cells sorted from blood. Subset: CD45RA-negative fraction. This clonotype was sampled from a woman in her 30s in good health. The genes are TRBV5-1 and TRBJ2-2; no clear D. The CDR3 protein is CASSLETGTGELFF. DNA for the CDR3: TGCGCCAGCAGCCTGGAGACGGGCACCGGGGAGCTGTTTTTT.